Below are 9 T cell receptor beta chains sequenced from a single sample in a study of blood T cell repertoires in COVID-19 (dated by TCRdb to about 2020). Library creation used the immunoSEQ multiplex PCR assay. The table comes from immuneACCESS by way of TCRdb, which keeps in-frame sequences with V and J called. Part of the clones is missing from these tables; in studies checked, under half for an unresolved V gene and the rest for unknown reasons. Counted in this sample were 100,000 or so clones; 85% of them appeared once. The ten largest clones add up to approximately 2% of the sample. Source material: peripheral blood. The source of these receptors is a woman aged 70-85 years with active or convalescent COVID-19.

The rearrangement links TRBV5-5 to TRBJ2-1; TRBD1 matches at 8 bases. Per germline, CDR1 SGHKS and CDR2 YYEKEE (reference sequence). The trim removed 1 base at V and 8 bases at J, leaving 11 bases unmatched. This CDR3 contains 16 residues. The CDR3 bases are TGTGCCAGCAGCTTGCCCCCGGCAGGGGGCCGGGATGAGCAGTTCTTC. Protein sequence: CASSLPPAGGRDEQFF.

This clone showed up just a few times. V usage is TRBV7-9 and J usage is TRBJ1-4; D is possibly TRBD1 (6 bases). CDR3 length equals 13 residues. Germline V gene sequence: CDR1 SEHNR, CDR2 FQNEAQ (reference sequence). V lost 6 bases to trimming and J lost 8 bases, with 13 bases between them. The CDR3 loop reads CASSRGSGEKLFF. The CDR3 region has the DNA TGTGCCAGCAGTAGGGGGTCGGGAGAAAAACTGTTTTTT.

This chain joins TRBV30 and TRBJ1-2; 7 bases line up with TRBD1. V lost 5 bases and J lost 4; bases outside the gene matches: 7. Germline CDR1 is GTSNPN and CDR2 is SVGIG (reference sequence). This CDR3 is built from 13 residues. CDR3 sequence reads: CAWGRDRPYGYTF. DNA for the CDR3: TGTGCCTGGGGCCGGGACAGACCCTATGGCTACACCTTC.

The J gene is TRBJ1-6, the V gene TRBV18; no definite D call. This CDR3 contains 14 residues. Germline V gene lookup returns CDR1 KGHSH and CDR2 LQKENI. Trimming shortened V by 3 bases and J by 9 bases, and 12 bases separated the two germline ends. CDR3 bases: TGTGCCAGCTCACCGGGAGGTATAGCTTCACCCCTCCACTTT. It codes for CASSPGGIASPLHF.

V is TRBV11-2 and J is TRBJ2-3; 8 bases are shared with TRBD2. The germline gives CDR1 SGHAT, CDR2 FQNNGV. Trimming at V came to 5 bases and at J to 6 bases, leaving 4 bases not matched to a gene. CDR3 length: 13 residues. The CDR3 protein is CASSSGRTDTQYF. The CDR3 DNA follows: TGTGCCAGCAGCAGCGGGAGAACCGATACGCAGTATTTT.

The J gene is TRBJ2-7, the V gene TRBV4-1; D possibly corresponds to TRBD1 (5 bases). CDR3 size: 13 residues. Trimming shortened V by 4 bases and J by 2 bases, and 9 bases separated the two germline ends. Germline V lookup: CDR1 MGHRA, CDR2 YSYEKL. CDR3 sequence: CASSPTDTYEQYF. The CDR3 DNA sequence: TGCGCCAGCAGCCCAACGGACACCTACGAGCAGTACTTC.

The rearrangement links TRBV12-3 or TRBV12-4 to TRBJ2-1, with TRBD1 matching over 7 bases. The length of the CDR3 is 12 residues. V was clipped by 1 base and J by 12 bases; unmatched bases: 3. DNA of the CDR3: TGTGCCAGCAGTTTAGGTAGGACAGGGCAGTTCTTC. Translation gives CASSLGRTGQFF.

The chain recombines TRBV7-9 with TRBJ2-3, with a weak D call TRBD1 (6 bases). Looked up from germline, CDR1 is SEHNR and CDR2 is FQNEAQ (reference sequence). The CDR3 consists of 18 residues. Trimming took off 5 bases at V and 6 bases at J, with 27 bases between the two ends. The CDR3 loop reads CASSLLPPTGIRSDTQYF. The DNA for the CDR3 is TGTGCCAGCAGCCTACTTCCTCCGACAGGAATTCGTTCGGATACGCAGTATTTT.

This clone was found a few times. CDR3 sequence reads: CASSAQGKGQPQHF. The CDR3 DNA reads as TGTGCCAGCAGTGCACAGGGGAAAGGTCAGCCCCAGCATTTT. The chain couples TRBV2 to TRBJ1-5, with 7 bases that match TRBD1. The trim removed 4 bases at V and 6 bases at J, leaving 6 bases unmatched. The CDR3 runs 14 residues. Germline CDR1 and CDR2: SNHLY and FYNNEI.